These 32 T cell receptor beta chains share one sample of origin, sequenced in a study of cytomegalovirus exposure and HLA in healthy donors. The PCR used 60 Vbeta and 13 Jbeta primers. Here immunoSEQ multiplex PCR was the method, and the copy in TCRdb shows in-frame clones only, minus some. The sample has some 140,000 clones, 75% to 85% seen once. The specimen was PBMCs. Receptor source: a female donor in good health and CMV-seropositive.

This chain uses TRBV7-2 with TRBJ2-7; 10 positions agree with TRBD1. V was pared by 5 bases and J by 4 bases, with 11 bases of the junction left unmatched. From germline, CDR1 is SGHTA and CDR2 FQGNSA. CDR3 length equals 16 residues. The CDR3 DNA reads TGTGCCAGCAGCACCAGCCGGGACAGGGGCTTTTACGAGCAGTACTTC. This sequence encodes CASSTSRDRGFYEQYF.

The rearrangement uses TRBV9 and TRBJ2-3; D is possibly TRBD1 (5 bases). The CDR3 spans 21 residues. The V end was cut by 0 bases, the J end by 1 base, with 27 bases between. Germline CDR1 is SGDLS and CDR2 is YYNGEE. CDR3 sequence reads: CASSVAISRLQGDPRTDTQYF. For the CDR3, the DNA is TGTGCCAGCAGCGTAGCTATATCTCGCCTGCAGGGTGACCCTCGCACAGATACGCAGTATTTT.

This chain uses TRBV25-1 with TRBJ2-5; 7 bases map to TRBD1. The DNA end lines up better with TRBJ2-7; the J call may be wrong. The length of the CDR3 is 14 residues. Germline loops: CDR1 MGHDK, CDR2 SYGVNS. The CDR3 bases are TGTGCCAGCAGTCGACAGGGCGGCTCCTACGAGCAGTACTTC. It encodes CASSRQGGSYEQYF.

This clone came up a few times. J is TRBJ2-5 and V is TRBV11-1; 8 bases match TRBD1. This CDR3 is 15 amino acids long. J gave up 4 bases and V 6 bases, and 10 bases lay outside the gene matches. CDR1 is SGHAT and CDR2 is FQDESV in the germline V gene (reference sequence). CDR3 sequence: CASSPMTGVGETQYF. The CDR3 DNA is TGTGCCAGCAGTCCAATGACAGGGGTGGGAGAGACCCAGTACTTC.

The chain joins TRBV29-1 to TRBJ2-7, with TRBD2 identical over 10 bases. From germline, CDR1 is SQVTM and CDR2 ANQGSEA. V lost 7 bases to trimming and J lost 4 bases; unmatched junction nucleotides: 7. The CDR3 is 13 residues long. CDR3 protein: CSARAGGRYEQYF. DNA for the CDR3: TGCAGCGCTAGAGCGGGAGGGAGGTACGAGCAGTACTTC.

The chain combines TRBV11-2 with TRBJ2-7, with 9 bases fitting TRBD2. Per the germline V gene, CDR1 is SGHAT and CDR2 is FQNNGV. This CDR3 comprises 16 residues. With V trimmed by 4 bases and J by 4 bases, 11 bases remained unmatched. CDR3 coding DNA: TGTGCCAGCAGCTCATACTTTAGCGGGAGCTATTACGAGCAGTACTTC. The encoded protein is CASSSYFSGSYYEQYF.

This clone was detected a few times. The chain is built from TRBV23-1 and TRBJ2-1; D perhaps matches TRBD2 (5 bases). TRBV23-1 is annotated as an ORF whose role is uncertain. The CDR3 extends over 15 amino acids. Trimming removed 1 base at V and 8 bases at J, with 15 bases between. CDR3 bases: TGCGCCAGCAGTCAATACCCGCCCAAACTAGATGAGCAGTTCTTC. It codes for CASSQYPPKLDEQFF.

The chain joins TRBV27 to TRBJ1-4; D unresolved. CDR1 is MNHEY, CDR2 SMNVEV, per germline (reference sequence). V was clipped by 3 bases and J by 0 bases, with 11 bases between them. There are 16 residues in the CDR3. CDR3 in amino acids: CASSLLYEATNEKLFF. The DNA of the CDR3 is TGTGCCAGCAGTTTGCTATATGAAGCAACTAATGAAAAACTGTTTTTT.

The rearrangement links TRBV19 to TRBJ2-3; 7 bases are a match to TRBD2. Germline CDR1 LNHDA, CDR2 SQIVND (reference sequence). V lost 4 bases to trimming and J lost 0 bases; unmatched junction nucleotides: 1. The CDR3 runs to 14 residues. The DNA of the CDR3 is TGTGCCAGTAGTAGCGGGAGTAGCACAGATACGCAGTATTTT. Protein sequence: CASSSGSSTDTQYF.

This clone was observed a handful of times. The CDR3 sequence: CASSEIGREQAFF. CDR3 nucleotide sequence: TGTGCCAGCAGTGAAATTGGCCGGGAGCAAGCTTTCTTT. The chain combines TRBV6-1 with TRBJ1-1; no reliable D call. This CDR3 has 13 amino acids. Germline V CDR1 and CDR2: MNHNS, SASEGT. With 2 bases removed from V and 9 bases from J, the gap between germline ends came to 13 bases.

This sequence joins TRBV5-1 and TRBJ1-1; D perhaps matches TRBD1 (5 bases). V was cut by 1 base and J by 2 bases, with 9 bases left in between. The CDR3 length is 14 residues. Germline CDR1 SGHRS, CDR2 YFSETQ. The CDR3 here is CASSLPGGNTEAFF. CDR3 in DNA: TGCGCCAGCAGCTTGCCCGGGGGAAACACTGAAGCTTTCTTT.

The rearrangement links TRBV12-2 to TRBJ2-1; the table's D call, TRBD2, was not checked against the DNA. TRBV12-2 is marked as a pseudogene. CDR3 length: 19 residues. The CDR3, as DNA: TGTGCAAGTCGCTTAGAGGGGATGGGCGGGAGGAGATCCTACAATGAGCAGTTCTTC. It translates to CASRLEGMGGRRSYNEQFF.

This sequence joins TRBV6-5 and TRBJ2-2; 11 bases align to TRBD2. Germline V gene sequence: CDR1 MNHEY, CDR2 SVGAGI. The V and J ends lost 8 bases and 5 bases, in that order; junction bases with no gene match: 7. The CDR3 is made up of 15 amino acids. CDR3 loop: CASSRLAGYTGELFF. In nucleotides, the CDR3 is TGTGCCAGCTCGAGACTAGCGGGATATACCGGGGAGCTGTTTTTT.

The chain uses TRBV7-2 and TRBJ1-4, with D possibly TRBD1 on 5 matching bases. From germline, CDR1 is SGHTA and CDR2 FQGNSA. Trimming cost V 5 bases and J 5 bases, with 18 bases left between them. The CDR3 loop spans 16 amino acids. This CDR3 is CASSPAGGDLNEKLFF. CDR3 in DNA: TGTGCCAGCAGCCCAGCAGGAGGGGACTTAAATGAAAAACTGTTTTTT.

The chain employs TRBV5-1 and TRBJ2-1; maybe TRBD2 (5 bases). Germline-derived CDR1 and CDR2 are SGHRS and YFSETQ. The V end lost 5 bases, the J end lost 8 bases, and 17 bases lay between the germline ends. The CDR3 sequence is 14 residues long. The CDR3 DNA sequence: TGCGCCAGCAGTGAGGGAGCAGGCGGCTATGAGCAGTTCTTC. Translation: CASSEGAGGYEQFF.

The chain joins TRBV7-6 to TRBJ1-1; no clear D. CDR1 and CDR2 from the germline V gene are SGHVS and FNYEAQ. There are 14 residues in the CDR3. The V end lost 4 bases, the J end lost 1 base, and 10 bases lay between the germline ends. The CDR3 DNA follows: TGTGCCAGCAGCTCATTAGAGTGGAACACTGAAGCTTTCTTT. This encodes CASSSLEWNTEAFF.

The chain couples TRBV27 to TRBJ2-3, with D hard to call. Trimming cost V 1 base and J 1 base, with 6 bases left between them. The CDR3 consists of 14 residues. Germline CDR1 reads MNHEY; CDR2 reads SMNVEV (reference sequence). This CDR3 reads CASSLFQGTDTQYF. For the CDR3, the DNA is TGTGCCAGCAGTTTATTCCAGGGCACAGATACGCAGTATTTT.

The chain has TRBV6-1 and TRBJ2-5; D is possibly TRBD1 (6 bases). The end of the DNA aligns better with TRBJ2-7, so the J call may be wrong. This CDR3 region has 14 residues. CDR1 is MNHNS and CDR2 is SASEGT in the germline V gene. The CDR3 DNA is TGTGCCAGCAGTGTTGACAGGCTCTCCTACGAGCAGTACTTC. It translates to CASSVDRLSYEQYF.

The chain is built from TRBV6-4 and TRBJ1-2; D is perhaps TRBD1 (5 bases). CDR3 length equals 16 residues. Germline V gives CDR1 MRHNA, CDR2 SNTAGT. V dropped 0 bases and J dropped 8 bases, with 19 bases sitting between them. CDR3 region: CASSDSPEWGRRGYTF. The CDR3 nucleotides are TGTGCCAGCAGTGACTCCCCCGAGTGGGGCCGTAGAGGCTACACCTTC.

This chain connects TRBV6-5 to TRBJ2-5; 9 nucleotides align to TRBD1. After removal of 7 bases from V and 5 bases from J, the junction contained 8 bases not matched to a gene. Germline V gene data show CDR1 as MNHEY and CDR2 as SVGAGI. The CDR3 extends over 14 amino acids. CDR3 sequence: CASKDTGGVETQYF. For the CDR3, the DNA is TGTGCCAGCAAAGACACAGGGGGCGTGGAGACCCAGTACTTC.

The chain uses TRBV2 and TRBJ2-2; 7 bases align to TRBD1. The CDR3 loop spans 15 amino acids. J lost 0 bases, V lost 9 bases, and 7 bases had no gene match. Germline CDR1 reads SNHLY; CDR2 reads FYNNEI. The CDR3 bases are TGTGCCAGAGGGGGCAGCCTCTCGAACACCGGGGAGCTGTTTTTT. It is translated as CARGGSLSNTGELFF.

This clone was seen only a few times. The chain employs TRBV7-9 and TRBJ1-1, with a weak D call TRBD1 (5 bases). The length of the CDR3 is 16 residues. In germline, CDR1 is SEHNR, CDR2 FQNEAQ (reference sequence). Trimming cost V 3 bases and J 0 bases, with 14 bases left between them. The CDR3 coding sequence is TGTGCCAGCAGCTTCTTCTCGGGAGGGGTGAACACTGAAGCTTTCTTT. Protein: CASSFFSGGVNTEAFF.

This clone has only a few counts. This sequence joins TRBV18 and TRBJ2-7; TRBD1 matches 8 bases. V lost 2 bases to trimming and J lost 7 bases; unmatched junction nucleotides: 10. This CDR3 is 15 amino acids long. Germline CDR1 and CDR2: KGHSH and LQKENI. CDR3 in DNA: TGTGCCAGCTCACCAAGGAGGACAGGGCTATTAGAGCAGTACTTC. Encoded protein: CASSPRRTGLLEQYF.

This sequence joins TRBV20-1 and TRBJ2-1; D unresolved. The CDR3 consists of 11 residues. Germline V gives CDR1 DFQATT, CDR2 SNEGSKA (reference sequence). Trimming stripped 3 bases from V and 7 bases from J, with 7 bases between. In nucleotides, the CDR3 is TGCAGTGCTAGCGTCCAGAATGAGCAGTTCTTC. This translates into CSASVQNEQFF.

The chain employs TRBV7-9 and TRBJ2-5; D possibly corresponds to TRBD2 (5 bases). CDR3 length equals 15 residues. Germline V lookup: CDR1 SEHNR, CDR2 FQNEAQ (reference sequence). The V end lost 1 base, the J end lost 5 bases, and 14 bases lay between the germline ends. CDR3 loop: CASSLEVSPGETQYF. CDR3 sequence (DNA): TGTGCCAGCAGCTTAGAGGTCTCCCCGGGGGAGACCCAGTACTTC.

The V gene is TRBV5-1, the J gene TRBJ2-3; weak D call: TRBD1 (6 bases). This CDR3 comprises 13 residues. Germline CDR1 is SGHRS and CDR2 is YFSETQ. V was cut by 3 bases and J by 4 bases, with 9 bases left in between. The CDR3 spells CASSSDSPDTQYF. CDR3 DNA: TGCGCCAGCAGCTCGGACAGCCCAGATACGCAGTATTTT.

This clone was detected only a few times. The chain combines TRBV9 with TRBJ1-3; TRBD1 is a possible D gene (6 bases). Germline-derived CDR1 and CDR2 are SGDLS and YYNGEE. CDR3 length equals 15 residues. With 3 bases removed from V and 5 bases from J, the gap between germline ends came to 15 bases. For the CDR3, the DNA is TGTGCCAGCAGCGCAACGGACAGTCGAAGAAACACCATATATTTT. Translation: CASSATDSRRNTIYF.

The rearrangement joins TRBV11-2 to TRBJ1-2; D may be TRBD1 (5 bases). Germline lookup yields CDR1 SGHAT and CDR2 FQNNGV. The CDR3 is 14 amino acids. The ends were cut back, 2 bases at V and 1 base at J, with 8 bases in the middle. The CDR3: CASSLRQLNYGYTF. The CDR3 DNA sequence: TGTGCCAGCAGCTTAAGACAGCTTAACTATGGCTACACCTTC.

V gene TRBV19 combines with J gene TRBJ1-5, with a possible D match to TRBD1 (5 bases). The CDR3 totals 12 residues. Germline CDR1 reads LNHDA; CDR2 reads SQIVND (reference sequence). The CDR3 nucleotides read TGTGGAGGAGGGGATAGGGATCAGCCCCAGCATTTT. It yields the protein CGGGDRDQPQHF.

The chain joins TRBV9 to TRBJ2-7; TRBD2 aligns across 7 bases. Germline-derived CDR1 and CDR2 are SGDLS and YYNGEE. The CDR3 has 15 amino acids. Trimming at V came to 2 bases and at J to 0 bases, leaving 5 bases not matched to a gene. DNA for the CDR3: TGTGCCAGCAGCGTTTCTCCGGGGGGCTCCTACGAGCAGTACTTC. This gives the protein CASSVSPGGSYEQYF.

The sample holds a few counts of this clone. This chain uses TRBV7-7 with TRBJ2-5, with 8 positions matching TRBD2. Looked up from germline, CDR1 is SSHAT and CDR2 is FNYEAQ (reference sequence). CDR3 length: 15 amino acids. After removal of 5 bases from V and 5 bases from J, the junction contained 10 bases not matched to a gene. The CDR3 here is CASSRGTSQRETQYF. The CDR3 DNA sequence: TGTGCCAGCAGCAGAGGGACTAGTCAGCGGGAGACCCAGTACTTC.

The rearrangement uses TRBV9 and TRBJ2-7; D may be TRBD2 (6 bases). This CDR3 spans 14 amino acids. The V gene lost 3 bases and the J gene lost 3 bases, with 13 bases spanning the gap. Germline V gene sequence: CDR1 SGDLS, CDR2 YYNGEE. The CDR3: CASSGSLASYEQYF. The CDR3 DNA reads TGTGCCAGCAGCGGTAGCCTAGCGAGCTACGAGCAGTACTTC.